These T cell receptor beta chains were read from a single sample in a study of Graves' ophthalmopathy and Graves' hyperthyroidism. One entry per CDR3 protein results from TCRdb running MiXCR on the multiplex PCR reads. In the table there are approximately 700,000 distinct CDR3 sequences, roughly 41% of which are singletons. The sequencing sample was made of peripheral blood. The receptor set was obtained from an adult man with Graves' ophthalmopathy. Each CDR3 is given with its conserved first and last residue. A D gene is named only where the DNA matches it firmly. Clone size is stated in some rows and not others, as once, few, many or a class when expanded.

v_gene,abundance,d_gene,j_gene,CDR3aa,CDR3nt
TRBV5-1,many,TRBD1,TRBJ2-7,CASSLAGQASYEQYF,TGCGCCAGCAGCTTGGCTGGACAGGCCTCCTACGAGCAGTACTTC
TRBV7-2,-,TRBD1,TRBJ1-4,CASSSTGDTYEKLFF,TGTGCCAGCAGCTCGACAGGGGACACGTACGAAAAACTGTTTTTT
TRBV6-5,many,-,TRBJ1-2,CASSYSTGLWGYTF,TGTGCCAGCAGTTACTCCACAGGACTATGGGGCTACACCTTC
TRBV15,-,-,TRBJ1-2,CATSRDGGRHTF,TGTGCCACCAGCAGAGATGGAGGGAGACACACCTTC
TRBV5-6,many,TRBD1,TRBJ2-5,CASLQGNQETQYF,TGTGCCAGCCTACAGGGGAACCAAGAGACCCAGTACTTC
TRBV3-1,many,-,TRBJ2-5,CASSQAEQETQYF,TGTGCCAGCAGCCAGGCAGAACAAGAGACCCAGTACTTC
TRBV29-1,many,-,TRBJ1-2,CSVGTEYGYTF,TGCAGCGTTGGAACAGAATATGGCTACACCTTC
TRBV4-2,-,-,TRBJ2-2,CASSQGTANTGELFF,TGTGCCAGCAGCCAAGGGACGGCCAACACCGGGGAGCTGTTTTTT
TRBV7-8,many,-,TRBJ2-7,CASGEIYEQYF,TGTGCCAGCGGGGAGATCTACGAGCAGTACTTC
TRBV10-3,many,-,TRBJ1-5,CAISESKASHDGPQHF,TGTGCCATCAGTGAGTCGAAGGCCTCGCATGACGGGCCCCAGCATTTT
TRBV2,-,TRBD1,TRBJ1-4,CASRKGGGATNEKLFF,TGTGCCAGCAGGAAGGGAGGGGGCGCAACTAATGAAAAACTGTTTTTT
TRBV7-8,few,TRBD2,TRBJ2-7,CASSLGAAGGSYEQYF,TGTGCCAGCAGCTTAGGGGCGGCGGGGGGATCCTACGAGCAGTACTTC
TRBV6-5,-,-,TRBJ1-4,CASSSLGDAVNEKLFF,TGTGCCAGCAGTTCTCTTGGGGACGCGGTTAATGAAAAACTGTTTTTT
TRBV14,-,-,TRBJ2-2,CASSQELRVSTGELFF,TGTGCCAGCAGCCAAGAATTAAGGGTCAGCACCGGGGAGCTGTTTTTT
TRBV7-8,-,TRBD2,TRBJ2-5,CASSWDSGGQETQYF,TGTGCCAGCAGCTGGGACAGCGGGGGGCAGGAGACCCAGTACTTC
TRBV27,-,TRBD1,TRBJ2-7,CASSPRDRGNEQYF,TGTGCCAGCAGCCCGAGGGACAGGGGCAACGAGCAGTACTTC
TRBV20-1,-,TRBD2,TRBJ2-7,CSASETSGREIF,TGCAGTGCTAGCGAGACTAGCGGGAGGGAGATCTTC
TRBV25-1,many,-,TRBJ1-5,CASSPPWSNQPQHF,TGTGCCAGCAGTCCCCCTTGGAGCAATCAGCCCCAGCATTTT
TRBV10-3,many,TRBD2,TRBJ2-2,CAISAVAGINTGELFF,TGTGCCATCAGTGCCGTAGCGGGGATAAACACCGGGGAGCTGTTTTTT
TRBV7-7,many,TRBD2,TRBJ2-5,CASSRTSVETQYF,TGTGCTAGCAGCCGGACTAGCGTGGAGACCCAGTACTTC
TRBV29-1,-,TRBD1,TRBJ2-7,CSVGQGLVQYF,TGCAGCGTTGGACAGGGGTTGGTGCAGTACTTC
TRBV7-9,-,-,TRBJ1-4,CASNWGPNEKLLF,TGTGCCAGCAATTGGGGCCCGAATGAAAAACTGTTATTT
TRBV2,-,-,TRBJ1-5,CASKFSGTTSNQPQHF,TGTGCCAGCAAATTTTCAGGGACAACTAGCAATCAGCCCCAGCATTTT
TRBV7-9,-,-,TRBJ2-5,CASSLLLGGYQETQYF,TGTGCCAGCAGCTTATTACTGGGGGGATACCAAGAGACCCAGTACTTC
TRBV15,many,TRBD1,TRBJ1-2,CATSRDRDREKHTF,TGTGCCACCAGCAGAGATAGGGACAGGGAGAAGCACACCTTC
TRBV9,once,-,TRBJ2-1,CASSEGDYNEQFF,TGTGCCAGCAGCGAGGGGGACTACAATGAGCAGTTCTTC
TRBV19,many,-,TRBJ2-7,CASSRNRDYAYEQYF,TGTGCCAGTAGCCGGAACAGGGATTACGCCTACGAGCAGTACTTC
TRBV20-1,many,-,TRBJ1-4,CSARGTFATNEKLFF,TGCAGTGCTAGAGGCACATTTGCAACTAATGAAAAACTGTTTTTT
TRBV30,-,-,TRBJ2-5,CAWSYSEKGTQYF,TGTGCCTGGAGTTATTCCGAGAAAGGGACCCAGTACTTC
TRBV10-3,-,-,TRBJ2-7,CASSEAEAIPYEQYF,TGTGCCAGCAGTGAAGCGGAGGCCATTCCCTACGAGCAGTACTTC
TRBV25-1,-,TRBD2,TRBJ2-7,CASSARVAGSSYEQYF,TGTGCCAGCAGTGCTAGAGTAGCGGGTTCCTCCTACGAGCAGTACTTC
TRBV29-1,-,-,TRBJ1-2,CSVGGQLYGYTF,TGCAGCGTTGGAGGACAGCTCTATGGCTACACCTTC
TRBV5-8,many,-,TRBJ1-3,CASSLPGTIYF,TGTGCCAGCAGCTTGCCGGGGACCATATATTTT
TRBV29-1,-,-,TRBJ1-5,CSVVGGSNQPQHF,TGCAGCGTCGTCGGGGGAAGCAATCAGCCCCAGCATTTT
TRBV2,-,TRBD1,TRBJ1-4,CVSFGTDSTNEKLFF,TGTGTCAGCTTTGGGACAGACTCAACTAATGAAAAACTGTTTTTT
TRBV10-3,-,-,TRBJ1-4,CAISESSGEEKLFF,TGTGCCATCAGTGAGTCGTCCGGGGAGGAAAAACTGTTTTTT
TRBV11-2,-,TRBD1,TRBJ2-5,CASRQGHRETQYF,TGTGCCAGCAGACAGGGGCATCGGGAGACCCAGTACTTC
TRBV2,many,TRBD2,TRBJ2-7,CASSMGLGAYEQYF,TGTGCCAGCAGCATGGGACTAGGGGCCTACGAGCAGTACTTC
TRBV7-8,-,-,TRBJ2-2,CAVGPGGEGAGELFF,TGTGCCGTAGGACCAGGCGGGGAGGGGGCCGGGGAGCTGTTTTTT